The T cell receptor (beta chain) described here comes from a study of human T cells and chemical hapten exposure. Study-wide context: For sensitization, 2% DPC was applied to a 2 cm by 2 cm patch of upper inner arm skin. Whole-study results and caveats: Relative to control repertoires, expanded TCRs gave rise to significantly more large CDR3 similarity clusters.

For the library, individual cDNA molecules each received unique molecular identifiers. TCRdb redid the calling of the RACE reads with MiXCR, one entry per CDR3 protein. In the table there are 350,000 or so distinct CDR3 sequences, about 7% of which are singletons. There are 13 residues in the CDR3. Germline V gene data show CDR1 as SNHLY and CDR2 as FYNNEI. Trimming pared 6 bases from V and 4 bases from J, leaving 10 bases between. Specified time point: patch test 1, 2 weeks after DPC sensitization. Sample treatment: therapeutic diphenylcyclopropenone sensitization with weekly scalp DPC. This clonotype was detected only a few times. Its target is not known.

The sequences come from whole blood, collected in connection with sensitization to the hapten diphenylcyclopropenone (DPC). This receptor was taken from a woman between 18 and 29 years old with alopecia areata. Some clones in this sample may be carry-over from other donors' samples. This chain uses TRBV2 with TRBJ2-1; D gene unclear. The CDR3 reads CASSAFPYNEQFF. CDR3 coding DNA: TGTGCCAGCAGCGCCTTCCCTTACAATGAGCAGTTCTTC.